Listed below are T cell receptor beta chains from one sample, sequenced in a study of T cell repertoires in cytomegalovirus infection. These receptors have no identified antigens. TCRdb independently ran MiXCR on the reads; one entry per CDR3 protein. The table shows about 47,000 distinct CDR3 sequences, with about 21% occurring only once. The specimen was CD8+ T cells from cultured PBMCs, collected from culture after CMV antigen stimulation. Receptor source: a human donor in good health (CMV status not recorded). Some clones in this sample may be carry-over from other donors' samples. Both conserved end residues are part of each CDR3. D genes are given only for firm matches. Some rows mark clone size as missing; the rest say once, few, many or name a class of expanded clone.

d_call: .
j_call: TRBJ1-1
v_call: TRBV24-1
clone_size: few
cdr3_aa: CATSDFSVRGRTEAFF
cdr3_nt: TGTGCCACCAGTGATTTCTCGGTCAGGGGCCGAACTGAAGCTTTCTTT

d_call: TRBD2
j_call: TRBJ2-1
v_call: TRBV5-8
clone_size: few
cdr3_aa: CASSLDSGSSYNEQFF
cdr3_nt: TGTGCCAGCAGCTTGGATAGCGGGAGCTCCTACAATGAGCAGTTCTTC

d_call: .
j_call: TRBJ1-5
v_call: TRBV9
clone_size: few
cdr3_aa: CASSVGGNGNQPQHF
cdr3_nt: TGTGCCAGCAGCGTAGGAGGCAATGGCAATCAGCCCCAGCATTTT

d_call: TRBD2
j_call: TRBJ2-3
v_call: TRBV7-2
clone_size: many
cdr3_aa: CASSVAGPDTQYF
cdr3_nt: TGTGCCAGCAGCGTAGCGGGACCAGATACGCAGTATTTT

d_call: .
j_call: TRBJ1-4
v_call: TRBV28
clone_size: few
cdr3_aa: CASNRDPNEKLFF
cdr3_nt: TGTGCCAGTAACCGGGATCCTAATGAAAAACTGTTTTTT

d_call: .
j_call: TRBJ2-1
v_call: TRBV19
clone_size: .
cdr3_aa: CASSIAGPSYNEQFF
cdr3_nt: TGTGCCAGTAGTATAGCAGGGCCCTCCTACAATGAGCAGTTCTTC

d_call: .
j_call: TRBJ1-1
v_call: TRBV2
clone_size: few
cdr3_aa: CASSLQTAMNTEAFF
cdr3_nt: TGTGCCAGCAGTCTCCAGACAGCCATGAACACTGAAGCTTTCTTT

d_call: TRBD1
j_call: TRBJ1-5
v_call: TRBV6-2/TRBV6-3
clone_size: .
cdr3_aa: CASSYSRTGPSTQHF
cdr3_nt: TGTGCCAGCAGTTACTCCCGGACAGGGCCCTCCACCCAGCATTTT

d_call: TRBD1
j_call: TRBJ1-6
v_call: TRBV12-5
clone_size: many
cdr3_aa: CASGPGQGSSYNSPLHF
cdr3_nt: TGTGCTAGTGGACCGGGACAGGGTTCCTCCTATAATTCACCCCTCCACTTT

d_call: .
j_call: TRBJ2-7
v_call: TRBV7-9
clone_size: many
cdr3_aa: CASSLAGASEQYF
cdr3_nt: TGTGCCAGCAGCTTAGCAGGGGCATCCGAGCAGTACTTC

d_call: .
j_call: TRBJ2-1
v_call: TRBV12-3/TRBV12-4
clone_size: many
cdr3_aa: CASSFAEYRNEQFF
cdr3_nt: TGTGCCAGCAGTTTTGCGGAGTATAGAAATGAGCAGTTCTTC

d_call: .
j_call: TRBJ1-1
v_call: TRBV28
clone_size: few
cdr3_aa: CASSIAGQDTEAFF
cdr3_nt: TGTGCCAGCAGCATAGCGGGGCAGGACACTGAAGCTTTCTTT

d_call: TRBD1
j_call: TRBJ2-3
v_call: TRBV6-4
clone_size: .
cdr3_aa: CASSDSSGGADTQYF
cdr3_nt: TGTGCCAGCAGTGACTCCTCAGGGGGCGCAGATACGCAGTATTTT

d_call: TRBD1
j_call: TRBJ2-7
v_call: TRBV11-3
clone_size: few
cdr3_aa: CASSDRDREQYF
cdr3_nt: TGTGCCAGCAGCGACCGGGACAGGGAGCAGTACTTC

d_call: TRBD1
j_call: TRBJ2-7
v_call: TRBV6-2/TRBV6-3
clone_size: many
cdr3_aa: CASSHLTDRDYEQYF
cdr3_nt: TGTGCCAGCAGCCATCTTACGGACAGGGACTACGAGCAGTACTTC

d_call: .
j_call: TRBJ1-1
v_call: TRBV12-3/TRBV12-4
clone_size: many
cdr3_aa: CASSPPSGGVNTEAFF
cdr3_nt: TGTGCCAGCAGCCCGCCGTCCGGAGGAGTGAACACTGAAGCTTTCTTT

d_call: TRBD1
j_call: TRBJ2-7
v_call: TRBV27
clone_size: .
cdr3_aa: CASSFSGGFEQYF
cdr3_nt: TGTGCCAGCAGTTTCTCAGGGGGTTTCGAGCAGTACTTC

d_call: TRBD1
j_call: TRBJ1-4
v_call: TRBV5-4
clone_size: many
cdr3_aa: CASSSPTGGDLFF
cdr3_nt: TGTGCCAGCAGCTCTCCGACAGGGGGCGACCTGTTTTTT

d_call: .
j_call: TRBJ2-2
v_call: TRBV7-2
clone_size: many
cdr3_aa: CASSLSSLNTGELFF
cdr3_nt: TGTGCCAGCAGCTTATCCAGCCTAAACACCGGGGAGCTGTTTTTT

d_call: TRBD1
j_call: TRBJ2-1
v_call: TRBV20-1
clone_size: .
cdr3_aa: CSARSDREYNEQFF
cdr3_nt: TGCAGTGCTAGGAGCGACAGGGAATACAATGAGCAGTTCTTC

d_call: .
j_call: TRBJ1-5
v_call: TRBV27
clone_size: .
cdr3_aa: CASRQTNPTGSQPQHF
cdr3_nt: TGTGCCAGCAGACAAACAAACCCTACAGGTTCTCAGCCCCAGCATTTT

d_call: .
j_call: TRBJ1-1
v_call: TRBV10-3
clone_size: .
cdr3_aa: CAIRGGAGDTEAFF
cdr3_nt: TGTGCCATCAGAGGAGGGGCAGGGGACACTGAAGCTTTCTTT

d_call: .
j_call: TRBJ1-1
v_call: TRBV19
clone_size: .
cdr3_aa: CASSTRAGGTEAFF
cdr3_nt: TGTGCCAGTAGTACCCGGGCGGGGGGCACTGAAGCTTTCTTT

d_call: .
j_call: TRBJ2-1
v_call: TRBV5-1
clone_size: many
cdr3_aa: CASSLGNEQFF
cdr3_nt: TGTGCCAGCAGCTTGGGGAATGAGCAGTTCTTC

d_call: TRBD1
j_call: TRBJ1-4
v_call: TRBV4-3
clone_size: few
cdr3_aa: CASSQGTGNEKLFF
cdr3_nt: TGCGCCAGCAGCCAAGGGACAGGGAATGAAAAACTGTTTTTT

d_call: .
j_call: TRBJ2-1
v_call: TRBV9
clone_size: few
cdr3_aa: CASGPQGFEQFF
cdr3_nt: TGTGCCAGCGGTCCCCAAGGTTTTGAGCAGTTCTTC

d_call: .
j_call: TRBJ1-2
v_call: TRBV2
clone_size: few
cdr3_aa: CASSDPFTTGEGYGYTF
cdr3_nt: TGTGCCAGCAGTGATCCCTTCACAACTGGCGAGGGCTATGGCTACACCTTC

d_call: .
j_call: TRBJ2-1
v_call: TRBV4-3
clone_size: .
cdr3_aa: CASSQAGTPVVEQFF
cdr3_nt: TGCGCCAGCAGCCAAGCGGGGACCCCTGTGGTTGAGCAGTTCTTC

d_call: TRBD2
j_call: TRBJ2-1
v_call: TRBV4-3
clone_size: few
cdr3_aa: CASSQNGLADSYNEQFF
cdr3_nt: TGCGCCAGCAGCCAAAATGGACTAGCGGACTCCTACAATGAGCAGTTCTTC

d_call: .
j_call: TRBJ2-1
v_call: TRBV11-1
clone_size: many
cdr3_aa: CASSRTDPDEQFF
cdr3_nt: TGTGCCAGCAGCCGGACAGATCCGGATGAGCAGTTCTTC